The clone carrying this T cell receptor (beta chain) was detected only once. The data belong to a study of blood T cells in healthy people across ages. The use of a sample-barcoded 5' primer and a J-beta primer mix characterized a second PCR of roughly 6 to 11 cycles. The authors tagged each cDNA molecule using a template-switch adaptor with 12 random nucleotides. TCRdb re-called the 5' RACE reads through MiXCR, storing one row per CDR3 protein. The table records roughly 830,000 distinct CDR3 sequences, 62% of them present only once. The donors, all healthy, were Caucasians living in Russia, aged about 6 to 90. Donors gave about 10 milliliters of peripheral blood apiece. Samples had at least 6.5 million PBMCs isolated from them. The CDR3 is 17 residues long. Germline values: CDR1 SNHLY, CDR2 FYNNEI.

The sequence derives from a man in his thirties or forties in good health. The sequencing sample was made of blood. V is TRBV2 and J is TRBJ2-4; 10 bases map to TRBD2. TRBJ2-7 explains the end of the DNA better; the J call may be wrong. CDR3 nucleotide sequence: TGTGCCAGCAGTGAAGGCCTAGCGGGGGACCCGTTGGACGAGCAGTACTTC. The encoded protein is CASSEGLAGDPLDEQYF.